This T cell receptor beta chain appears in the sequencing data of a study of T cells in Graves' hyperthyroidism and ophthalmopathy. This clonotype was observed many times. Its antigen is still unknown. Findings and limits, study-wide: Ophthalmopathy got predicted by the model a median about six months before its onset.

TCR beta CDR3 regions were amplified from RNA. HTBI primers were employed in a first-round RT-PCR of the TCR CDR3. Via MiXCR, TCRdb re-called the multiplex PCR reads, giving one row per CDR3 protein. The sample carries some 620,000 distinct CDR3 sequences, around 15% recorded once. With a duration under 2 months, the hyperthyroidism was newly diagnosed in patients aged 18 to 65. Fresh peripheral blood, about 9.6 ml, yielded the PBMCs. V dropped 1 base and J dropped 0 bases, with 7 bases sitting between them. Germline CDR1 reads SGHAT; CDR2 reads FQNNGV. The CDR3 is 15 amino acids. Input material: blood. This TCR was sampled from a woman in her twenties or thirties with Graves' hyperthyroidism. This chain links TRBV11-2 with TRBJ2-1; unclear D gene. CDR3 amino acids: CASSLGQHSYNEQFF. CDR3 nucleotides: TGTGCCAGCAGCTTAGGGCAACACTCCTACAATGAGCAGTTCTTC.